This T cell receptor beta chain was observed in a study of T cell responses to AZD1222 COVID-19 vaccine. The overall study: The analysis combined second doses at about 4 or about 12 weeks.

Trimming pared 1 base from V and 10 bases from J, leaving 17 bases between. The CDR3 loop spans 16 amino acids. Germline V lookup: CDR1 SGHTA, CDR2 FQGNSA. Broader study findings: Spike was spanned by vaccine-associated CD4 TCRs, with dominance at 160-218 and 743-854. No repertoire was sampled before or during the peak T cell response, only after it. Among AZD1222 vaccinees, only 5 to 7 were seropositive at baseline.

For this clone: Its antigen remains unidentified.

The assay was immunoSEQ multiplex PCR, and TCRdb's table has in-frame clones only and misses some. This sample carries roughly 150,000 clones, 89% of them seen once, and the ten largest clones take 5.1%. The TCR sequence derives from an adult in good health. The source material was peripheral blood, sampled on day 0 of AZD1222 vaccination. This chain links TRBV7-2 with TRBJ1-6; D is possibly TRBD1 (5 bases). The CDR3 region is CASSLGLGQGLSPLHF. For the CDR3, the DNA is TGTGCCAGCAGCTTAGGTTTGGGCCAGGGCCTATCACCCCTCCACTTT. The full variable domain, completed using reference TRBV7-2 and TRBJ1-6, is GAGVSQSPSNKVTEKGKDVELRCDPISGHTALYWYRQSLGQGLEFLIYFQGNSAPDKSGLPSDRFSAERTGGSVSTLTIQRTQQEDSAVYLCASSLGLGQGLSPLHFGNGTRLTVT.